Below, 20 T cell receptor beta chains from the same sample are listed, as sequenced in a study of T cells after yellow fever vaccination. TCRdb analysed the 5' RACE reads with MiXCR anew, one entry per CDR3 protein. Of around 300,000 distinct CDR3 sequences in the sample, around 4.3% were seen once. This sample comprised PBMCs, obtained 15 days after the yellow fever booster vaccination. The source is a young man who received the YFV17D yellow fever vaccine.

The rearrangement links TRBV5-6 to TRBJ2-7; no reliable D call. CDR1 is SGHDT, CDR2 YYEEEE, per germline. Deletions cut 6 bases from V and 7 bases from J, with 11 bases between. The CDR3 consists of 11 residues. As DNA, the CDR3 is TGTGCCAGCATGGTTCGCGAGGAGCAGTACTTC. Translation gives CASMVREEQYF.

This clonotype was recorded at least ten times. This CDR3 is CSVPGLAGGRDTQYF. The CDR3 bases are TGCAGTGTCCCGGGACTAGCGGGGGGGAGAGATACGCAGTATTTT. The chain recombines TRBV20-1 with TRBJ2-3; 16 bases line up with TRBD2. Germline lookup yields CDR1 DFQATT and CDR2 SNEGSKA (reference sequence). There are 15 residues in the CDR3. With V trimmed by 7 bases and J by 5 bases, 6 bases remained unmatched.

This clonotype was seen only a few times. The chain recombines TRBV4-2 with TRBJ1-2; TRBD1 agrees at 7 bases. With 1 base clipped from V and 3 bases from J, the junction kept 8 bases outside the gene matches. The CDR3 sequence is 16 residues long. Germline assignment: CDR1 LGHNA and CDR2 YNFKEQ. CDR3 DNA: TGTGCCAGCAGCCAAGCCCTCCGACAGGGAGACTATGGCTACACCTTC. Translation gives CASSQALRQGDYGYTF.

A note on this clonotype: A much larger clone differs from this one at a single base, so this may be a read error. The CDR3 loop is CASSRSAVGYTF. CDR3 DNA: TGTGCCAGCAGCCGAAGTGCGGTGGGCTACACCTTC. The V and J genes are TRBV4-2 and TRBJ1-2, with D unclear. Trimming took off 4 bases at V and 8 bases at J, with 11 bases between the two ends. The CDR3 has 12 amino acids. CDR1 is LGHNA, CDR2 YNFKEQ, per germline.

This clonotype was seen many times. The chain links TRBV29-1 to TRBJ2-6, with D perhaps assigned TRBD1 or TRBD2 (5 bases each). V was pared by 5 bases and J by 0 bases, with 14 bases between. Germline values: CDR1 SQVTM, CDR2 ANQGSEA. The CDR3 sequence is 16 residues long. CDR3 nucleotide sequence: TGCAGCGTTTTCCGGGACGGGTCCTCTGGGGCCAACGTCCTGACTTTC. Its protein is CSVFRDGSSGANVLTF.

This clonotype was counted only a few times. This chain joins TRBV2 and TRBJ2-1; 8 bases align to TRBD1. Per the germline V gene, CDR1 is SNHLY and CDR2 is FYNNEI. The J segment lost 7 bases and the V segment lost 4 bases, leaving 6 bases of the junction unmatched. The CDR3 is 14 amino acids. The CDR3 is CASSVQGARNEQFF. The CDR3 DNA follows: TGTGCCAGCAGTGTTCAGGGGGCGAGAAATGAGCAGTTCTTC.

There are many counts of this clonotype. The chain recombines TRBV29-1 with TRBJ2-7, with 8 positions matching TRBD1. V dropped 5 bases and J dropped 0; count of bases not matched to a gene: 3. The CDR3 extends over 13 amino acids. Germline CDR1 reads SQVTM; CDR2 reads ANQGSEA. In nucleotides, the CDR3 is TGCAGCGTTAGGACAGGGAGCTCCTACGAGCAGTACTTC. This encodes CSVRTGSSYEQYF.

This clonotype was counted ten times or more. V gene TRBV20-1 combines with J gene TRBJ2-3, with 13 bases lining up with TRBD2. This CDR3 has 14 amino acids. J was trimmed by 11 bases and V by 3 bases; bases with no gene match: 8. CDR1 is DFQATT, CDR2 SNEGSKA, per germline (reference sequence). CDR3 DNA: TGCAGTGCTAGCTGGACTAGCGGGGGCCCCCTGCAGTATTTT. As protein: CSASWTSGGPLQYF.

In its sample, this clonotype was seen a few times. CDR3 nucleotides: TGTGCCAGCAGTATCGCGGACAGGGCCCACGAGCAGTACTTC. It yields the protein CASSIADRAHEQYF. The chain joins TRBV12-3 or TRBV12-4 to TRBJ2-7, with 8 bases lining up with TRBD1. V was pared by 5 bases and J by 5 bases, with 8 bases of the junction left unmatched. The CDR3 is 14 residues long.

This clonotype appeared many times. This rearrangement joins TRBV7-2 to TRBJ2-7, with D possibly being TRBD2 (5 bases). The CDR3 consists of 16 residues. The V gene lost 4 bases and the J gene lost 0 bases, with 16 bases spanning the gap. Per the germline V gene, CDR1 is SGHTA and CDR2 is FQGNSA. The CDR3 sequence is CASSSFPRGSSYEQYF. The CDR3 nucleotides read TGTGCCAGCAGCTCATTTCCCCGGGGTAGCTCCTACGAGCAGTACTTC. Filled out from reference TRBV7-2 and TRBJ2-7, the complete variable domain reads GAGVSQSPSNKVTEKGKDVELRCDPISGHTALYWYRQSLGQGLEFLIYFQGNSAPDKSGLPSDRFSAERTGGSVSTLTIQRTQQEDSAVYLCASSSFPRGSSYEQYFGPGTRLTVT.

The chain uses TRBV20-1 and TRBJ2-7; D might be TRBD1 (6 bases). The CDR3 sequence is 12 residues long. Trimming stripped 3 bases from V and 4 bases from J, with 10 bases between. Germline V gene data show CDR1 as DFQATT and CDR2 as SNEGSKA (reference sequence). CDR3: CSARSTGYEQYF. In nucleotides, the CDR3 is TGCAGTGCTAGGTCTACAGGGTACGAGCAGTACTTC.

This clonotype was counted ten times or more. This rearrangement joins TRBV20-1 to TRBJ2-4; D gene ambiguous. The V end lost 4 bases, the J end lost 0 bases, and 7 bases lay between the germline ends. The germline gives CDR1 DFQATT, CDR2 SNEGSKA (reference sequence). This CDR3 is built from 13 residues. The CDR3 bases are TGCAGTGCTACGGCGCTAGCCAAAAACATTCAGTACTTC. This sequence encodes CSATALAKNIQYF.

The V and J genes are TRBV20-1 and TRBJ2-2; D remains unclear. Germline values: CDR1 DFQATT, CDR2 SNEGSKA (reference sequence). This CDR3 comprises 12 residues. V lost 6 bases to trimming and J lost 6 bases, with 11 bases between them. CDR3 bases: TGCAGTGCCCTCATAAGGGCCGGGGAGCTGTTTTTT. Protein product: CSALIRAGELFF.

The sample holds one count of this clonotype. The V gene is TRBV7-2, the J gene TRBJ1-5; no definite D call. Germline V gene sequence: CDR1 SGHTA, CDR2 FQGNSA. Trimming took off 2 bases at V and 5 bases at J, with 10 bases between the two ends. CDR3 length equals 14 residues. As DNA, the CDR3 is TGTGCCAGCAGCTTACCGGGATCACATCAGCCCCAGCATTTT. Its translation is CASSLPGSHQPQHF.

The CDR3 loop reads CASSLAGGAGQPQHF. Written as DNA, the CDR3 is TGTGCCAGCAGCCTCGCGGGGGGGGCCGGTCAGCCCCAGCATTTT. The chain is built from TRBV7-2 and TRBJ1-5; possible D gene TRBD1, 6 bases. V was trimmed by 5 bases and J by 6 bases, leaving 17 bases between them. This CDR3 spans 15 amino acids. CDR1 and CDR2 from the germline V gene are SGHTA and FQGNSA.

This clonotype was counted ten times or more. CDR3 sequence: CASSQVGATGGFADTQYF. The CDR3 DNA reads as TGTGCCAGCAGCCAAGTCGGGGCGACAGGGGGCTTTGCAGATACGCAGTATTTT. The chain joins TRBV4-2 to TRBJ2-3, with 10 nucleotides matching TRBD1. This CDR3 has 18 residues. V trimming: 1 base; J trimming: 4 bases; junction bases outside the gene matches: 11. The germline CDR1 and CDR2 sequences are LGHNA and YNFKEQ.

This clonotype occurred many times. The chain combines TRBV27 with TRBJ1-6, with TRBD1 matching over 7 bases. In germline, CDR1 is MNHEY, CDR2 SMNVEV (reference sequence). The CDR3 spans 16 residues. V shed 8 bases, J shed 8 bases, and the junction held 15 bases outside the gene matches. The CDR3 loop reads CASGAPGTDSYSPLHF. The CDR3 DNA is TGTGCCAGCGGAGCTCCCGGGACAGATTCTTATTCACCCCTCCACTTT.

This clonotype was recorded at least ten times. The chain has TRBV5-1 and TRBJ1-4; D is perhaps TRBD1 (6 bases). Germline V gene sequence: CDR1 SGHRS, CDR2 YFSETQ. The CDR3 extends over 14 amino acids. Trimming shortened V by 0 bases and J by 10 bases, and 13 bases separated the two germline ends. The CDR3 here is CASSLEVRGGKLFF. In DNA, the CDR3 is TGCGCCAGCAGCTTGGAGGTCAGGGGAGGAAAACTGTTTTTT. Variable domain in full (rest from reference TRBV5-1 and TRBJ1-4): KAGVTQTPRYLIKTRGQQVTLSCSPISGHRSVSWYQQTPGQGLQFLFEYFSETQRNKGNFPGRFSGRQFSNSRSEMNVSTLELGDSALYLCASSLEVRGGKLFFGSGTQLSVL.

This clonotype was counted at least ten times. J is TRBJ2-7 and V is TRBV9, with 11 bases aligning to TRBD2. The CDR3 covers 15 residues. V lost 4 bases, J lost 2 bases, and 5 bases stayed unmatched. Germline CDR1 and CDR2: SGDLS and YYNGEE. The CDR3: CASSSSGGPAYEQYF. DNA of the CDR3: TGTGCCAGCAGCTCTAGCGGGGGGCCAGCCTACGAGCAGTACTTC.

This clonotype was recorded many times. The chain joins TRBV11-2 to TRBJ1-1; D unresolved. Germline V gene sequence: CDR1 SGHAT, CDR2 FQNNGV. The CDR3 is made up of 11 amino acids. Trimming removed 1 base from V and 10 bases from J, with 7 bases in between. The CDR3 loop is CASSLGVGAFF. CDR3 DNA sequence: TGTGCCAGCAGCTTAGGTGTTGGAGCTTTCTTT.